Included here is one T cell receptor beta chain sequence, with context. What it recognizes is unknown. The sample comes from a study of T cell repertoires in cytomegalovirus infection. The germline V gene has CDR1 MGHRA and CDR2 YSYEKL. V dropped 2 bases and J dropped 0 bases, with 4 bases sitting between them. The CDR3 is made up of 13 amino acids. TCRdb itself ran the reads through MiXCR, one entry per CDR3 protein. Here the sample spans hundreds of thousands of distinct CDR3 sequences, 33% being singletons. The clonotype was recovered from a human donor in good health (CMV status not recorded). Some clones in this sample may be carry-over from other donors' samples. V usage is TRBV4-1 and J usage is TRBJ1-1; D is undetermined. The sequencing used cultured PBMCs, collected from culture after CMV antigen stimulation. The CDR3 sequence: CASSQSLNTEAFF. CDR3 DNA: TGCGCCAGCAGCCAAAGCTTGAACACTGAAGCTTTCTTT.